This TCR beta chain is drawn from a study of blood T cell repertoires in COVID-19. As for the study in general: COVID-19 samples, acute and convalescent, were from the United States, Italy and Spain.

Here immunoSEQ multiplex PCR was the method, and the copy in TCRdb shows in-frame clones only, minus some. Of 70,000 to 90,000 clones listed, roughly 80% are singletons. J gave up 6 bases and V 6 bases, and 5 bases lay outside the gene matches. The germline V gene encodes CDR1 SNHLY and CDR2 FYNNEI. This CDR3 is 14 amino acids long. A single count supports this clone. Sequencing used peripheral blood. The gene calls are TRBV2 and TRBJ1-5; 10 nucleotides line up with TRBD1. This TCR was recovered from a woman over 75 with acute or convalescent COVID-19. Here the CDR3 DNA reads TGTGCCAGCAGCCGGGACAGGGGAATTCAGCCCCAGCATTTT. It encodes CASSRDRGIQPQHF.